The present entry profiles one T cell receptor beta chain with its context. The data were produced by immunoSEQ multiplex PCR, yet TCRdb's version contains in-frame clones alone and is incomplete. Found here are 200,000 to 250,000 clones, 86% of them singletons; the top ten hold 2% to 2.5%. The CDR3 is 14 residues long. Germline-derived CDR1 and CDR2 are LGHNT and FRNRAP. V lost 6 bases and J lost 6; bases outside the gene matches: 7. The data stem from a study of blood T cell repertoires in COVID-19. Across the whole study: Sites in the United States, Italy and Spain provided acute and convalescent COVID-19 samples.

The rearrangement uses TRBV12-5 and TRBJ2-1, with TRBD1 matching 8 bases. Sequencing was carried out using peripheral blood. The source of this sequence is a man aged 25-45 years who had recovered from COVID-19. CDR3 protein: CASGRTGIGNEQFF. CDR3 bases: TGTGCTAGTGGGAGGACAGGGATCGGCAATGAGCAGTTCTTC.